The TCR beta chain under discussion was sequenced for a study of cytomegalovirus exposure and HLA in healthy donors. Study outcomes and limitations: CMV antigen specificity of three CMV-associated chains was confirmed in vitro.

Germline lookup yields CDR1 SGHRS and CDR2 YFSETQ. The CDR3 is 14 amino acids. The ends lost 0 bases at V and 7 bases at J; junction bases unmatched: 6. PCR primers comprised 60 Vbeta and 13 Jbeta primers. Sequenced by immunoSEQ multiplex PCR; TCRdb stores in-frame clones only, minus some. The sample records under 170,000 clones, 70% to 80% being singletons. About this clone: Its antigen is still unknown.

The source of this sequence is a man aged 50-60 years in good health and CMV-seropositive. Sequencing was performed on PBMCs. The chain combines TRBV5-1 with TRBJ1-2; 7 bases are a match to TRBD1. The CDR3 region is CASSLDRGDGGYTF. In nucleotides, the CDR3 is TGCGCCAGCAGCTTGGACAGGGGCGACGGTGGCTACACCTTC.